These 29 T cell receptor beta chains were sequenced from one sample in a study of T-cell memory formation after mild COVID-19. TCRdb processed the 5' RACE reads anew with MiXCR; each CDR3 protein has one entry. In the table there are around 510,000 distinct CDR3 sequences, roughly a fifth of which are singletons. The sequenced sample was PBMCs or a T cell subset sorted from them (not recorded which). The origin of the receptors is an adult woman who had mild COVID-19 (a few samples of this study predate the infection). Cell type and time point are not known.

This clonotype was counted a few times. The V call is TRBV5-1, the J call TRBJ2-5; 10 bases align to TRBD2. The CDR3 runs to 15 residues. Trimming removed 4 bases from V and 0 bases from J; junction bases left unmatched: 3. CDR1 SGHRS and CDR2 YFSETQ come from the germline V gene. CDR3 DNA: TGCGCCAGCAGCCTCCTAGCGGGGGACCAAGAGACCCAGTACTTC. Protein sequence: CASSLLAGDQETQYF.

J is TRBJ1-5 and V is TRBV6-5; no clear D gene. CDR1 MNHEY and CDR2 SVGAGI come from the germline V gene. V shed 4 bases and J shed 3 bases, with 7 bases lying between them. This CDR3 has 13 residues. The CDR3 loop reads CASSLRVNQPQHF. Written as DNA, the CDR3 is TGTGCCAGCAGTTTACGGGTCAATCAGCCCCAGCATTTT.

The chain uses TRBV7-9 and TRBJ1-1, with TRBD1 matching 11 bases. The CDR3 has 18 amino acids. Germline V CDR1 and CDR2: SEHNR, FQNEAQ (reference sequence). The V and J ends lost 4 bases and 4 bases, in that order; junction bases with no gene match: 14. CDR3: CASSSTPGQGARGTEAFF. The CDR3 DNA sequence: TGTGCCAGCAGCTCCACCCCCGGACAGGGGGCAAGGGGCACTGAAGCTTTCTTT.

This clonotype was recorded a few times. The chain employs TRBV20-1 and TRBJ1-1; 8 bases map to TRBD1. This CDR3 comprises 13 residues. Germline CDR1 is DFQATT and CDR2 is SNEGSKA (reference sequence). V was clipped by 3 bases and J by 5 bases; unmatched bases: 5. CDR3 DNA sequence: TGCAGTGCTAGGGCAGGGGGCGTTACTGAAGCTTTCTTT. Translated, it gives CSARAGGVTEAFF.

This clonotype was counted a few times. Here the CDR3 reads CASSLTGKGNSPLHF. CDR3 sequence (DNA): TGCGCCAGCAGCTTGACGGGGAAGGGTAATTCACCCCTCCACTTT. J is TRBJ1-6 and V is TRBV5-1, with D unresolved. This CDR3 has 15 residues. From germline, CDR1 is SGHRS and CDR2 YFSETQ. V gave up 1 base and J gave up 6 bases, with 11 bases separating them.

The chain uses TRBV9 and TRBJ1-2; 8 nucleotides line up with TRBD1. J was trimmed by 8 bases and V by 3 bases; bases with no gene match: 6. The CDR3 runs to 13 residues. The germline gives CDR1 SGDLS, CDR2 YYNGEE. DNA of the CDR3: TGTGCCAGCAGCGAGCAGGGGGCTCACGGCTACACCTTC. It specifies CASSEQGAHGYTF.

This chain connects TRBV20-1 to TRBJ1-2; weak D call: TRBD1 (5 bases). This CDR3 contains 14 residues. CDR1 and CDR2 (germline): DFQATT, SNEGSKA (reference sequence). V lost 1 base and J 8 bases, leaving 17 bases between the germline ends. DNA for the CDR3: TGCAGTGCTAGAGTAGCGGGGGAGAGTGGGGGCTACACCTTC. Protein product: CSARVAGESGGYTF.

This clonotype has only a few counts. The rearrangement links TRBV24-1 to TRBJ2-4; unclear D gene. V was trimmed by 4 bases and J by 3 bases, leaving 6 bases between them. From germline, CDR1 is KGHDR and CDR2 SFDVKD. This CDR3 is built from 13 residues. The CDR3 is CATSEADKNIQYF. The CDR3 nucleotides are TGTGCCACCAGTGAGGCTGACAAAAACATTCAGTACTTC.

CDR3 amino acids: CASSPAGGIRETQYF. For the CDR3, the DNA is TGTGCCAGCAGTCCAGCGGGGGGGATCCGGGAGACCCAGTACTTC. The chain joins TRBV2 to TRBJ2-5; 10 bases line up with TRBD2. The germline CDR1 and CDR2 sequences are SNHLY and FYNNEI. The CDR3 extends over 15 amino acids. Trimming cost V 5 bases and J 5 bases; bases outside gene matches: 8.

There are a few counts of this clonotype. The J gene is TRBJ2-5, the V gene TRBV11-1, with D perhaps matching TRBD1 or TRBD2 (6 bases each). Trimming removed 4 bases at V and 4 bases at J, with 22 bases between. The CDR3 has 17 residues. Germline CDR1 is SGHAT and CDR2 is FQDESV (reference sequence). CDR3 in DNA: TGTGCCAGCAGCTCCAGGGGACTGCTAGCTCCTGGAGAGACCCAGTACTTC. It specifies CASSSRGLLAPGETQYF.

In this sample, this clonotype turned up a few times. This chain links TRBV19 with TRBJ2-7; the D gene is possibly TRBD2 (6 bases). Looked up from germline, CDR1 is LNHDA and CDR2 is SQIVND (reference sequence). With 5 bases removed from V and 0 bases from J, the gap between germline ends came to 17 bases. CDR3 size: 16 residues. This CDR3 reads CASSSRRGRASYEQYF. For the CDR3, the DNA is TGTGCCAGTAGTTCCCGGCGGGGCAGGGCCTCCTACGAGCAGTACTTC.

This clonotype was observed a handful of times. The V and J genes are TRBV29-1 and TRBJ2-7; no firm D call. The CDR3 contains 10 residues. Per the germline V gene, CDR1 is SQVTM and CDR2 is ANQGSEA. V was pared by 5 bases and J by 5 bases, with 7 bases between. CDR3 protein: CSVREHEQYF. In nucleotides, the CDR3 is TGCAGCGTTAGGGAACACGAGCAGTACTTC.

V usage is TRBV6-6 and J usage is TRBJ2-3; D unclear. The V end was cut by 1 base, the J end by 2 bases, with 19 bases between. The CDR3 loop spans 18 amino acids. Germline values: CDR1 MNHNY, CDR2 SVGAGI (reference sequence). CDR3 amino acids: CASSYLASVDLNTDTQYF. CDR3 bases: TGTGCCAGCAGTTACTTGGCTAGTGTCGACCTGAACACAGATACGCAGTATTTT.

This clonotype was counted between two and nine times. The chain employs TRBV15 and TRBJ1-1; 8 bases agree with TRBD1. Germline V gene lookup returns CDR1 LNHNV and CDR2 YYDKDF (reference sequence). V was pared by 3 bases and J by 6 bases, with 9 bases of the junction left unmatched. This CDR3 region has 15 residues. The CDR3 DNA reads as TGTGCCACCAGCAGGGCAGACAGGGGAAGGTCTGAAGCTTTCTTT. Protein sequence: CATSRADRGRSEAFF.

This clonotype was counted only a few times. The V call is TRBV24-1, the J call TRBJ2-2; D call uncertain. The V gene lost 6 bases and the J gene lost 1 base, with 8 bases spanning the gap. Germline loops: CDR1 KGHDR, CDR2 SFDVKD. The CDR3 runs 14 residues. CDR3 sequence reads: CATSPPENTGELFF. CDR3 nucleotides: TGTGCCACCAGTCCTCCCGAGAACACCGGGGAGCTGTTTTTT.

CDR3 in DNA: TGTGCCAGCAGTTACTCGGTAGTGGGCGGGCTCGAGCAGTACTTC. Translated: CASSYSVVGGLEQYF. The V and J genes are TRBV6-5 and TRBJ2-7; maybe TRBD2 (5 bases). CDR3 length: 15 residues. The ends were cut back, 0 bases at V and 6 bases at J, with 15 bases in the middle. CDR1 and CDR2 (germline): MNHEY, SVGAGI.

This sequence joins TRBV6-1 and TRBJ2-3, with TRBD2 identical over 14 bases. CDR1 and CDR2 (germline): MNHNS, SASEGT. V shed 4 bases and J 6 bases; nucleotides not matched to a gene: 6. The length of the CDR3 is 16 residues. The CDR3 spells CASSVGLAGVSDTQYF. CDR3 DNA: TGTGCCAGCAGTGTGGGACTAGCGGGGGTTAGCGATACGCAGTATTTT.

DNA of the CDR3: TGTGCCAGCAGCAGCCGGGACTACTTCTCCTACGAGCAGTACTTC. Translating gives CASSSRDYFSYEQYF. The J gene is TRBJ2-7, the V gene TRBV7-2; TRBD2 aligns across 7 bases. This CDR3 contains 15 residues. Trimming took 5 bases from V and 0 from J; bases not matched to a gene: 7. Germline V gives CDR1 SGHTA, CDR2 FQGNSA.

The chain couples TRBV7-9 to TRBJ2-7, with 9 bases matching TRBD1. CDR1 SEHNR and CDR2 FQNEAQ come from the germline V gene (reference sequence). This CDR3 region has 14 residues. Trimming at V came to 6 bases and at J to 5 bases, leaving 8 bases not matched to a gene. The CDR3 nucleotides read TGTGCCAGCAGAGGGTGGACAGGGGTCGACGAGCAGTACTTC. Protein sequence: CASRGWTGVDEQYF. The whole variable domain, remainder taken from reference TRBV7-9 and TRBJ2-7, is DTGVSQNPRHKITKRGQNVTFRCDPISEHNRLYWYRQTLGQGPEFLTYFQNEAQLEKSRLLSDRFSAERPKGSFSTLEIQRTEQGDSAMYLCASRGWTGVDEQYFGPGTRLTVT.

The chain employs TRBV6-6 and TRBJ2-5, with 12 positions matching TRBD2. CDR1 and CDR2 (germline): MNHNY, SVGAGI (reference sequence). The trim removed 2 bases at V and 6 bases at J, leaving 4 bases unmatched. The CDR3 consists of 15 residues. The CDR3 is CASSYGTSGGQTQYF. As DNA, the CDR3 is TGTGCCAGCAGTTACGGTACTAGCGGGGGGCAGACCCAGTACTTC.

The V and J genes are TRBV29-1 and TRBJ1-1, with TRBD1 matching over 9 bases. V trimming: 1 base; J trimming: 3 bases; junction bases outside the gene matches: 6. The CDR3 has 15 residues. CDR1 SQVTM and CDR2 ANQGSEA come from the germline V gene. The CDR3 spells CSVEVSGQGYTEAFF. In DNA form, the CDR3 reads TGCAGCGTTGAAGTCTCGGGACAGGGCTACACTGAAGCTTTCTTT.

The chain is built from TRBV6-1 and TRBJ1-1, with D unresolved. The CDR3 loop spans 15 amino acids. Germline V lookup: CDR1 MNHNS, CDR2 SASEGT. Between the trimmed V and J ends, which lost 2 bases and 7 bases, there was a span of 17 bases. The CDR3 loop is CASSERALAILEAFF. CDR3 nucleotides: TGTGCCAGCAGTGAACGTGCCCTAGCGATTCTTGAAGCTTTCTTT.

The V and J genes are TRBV12-3 or TRBV12-4 and TRBJ1-5, with TRBD1 as a possible D gene (5 bases). V gave up 4 bases and J gave up 6 bases, with 13 bases separating them. The CDR3 totals 14 residues. CDR3 DNA sequence: TGTGCCAGCAGTTATGGGGGAGAGGGTCAGCCCCAGCATTTT. As protein: CASSYGGEGQPQHF.

The V call is TRBV5-4, the J call TRBJ2-5; TRBD2 aligns across 12 bases. The CDR3 is made up of 16 amino acids. V was pared by 5 bases and J by 2 bases, with 7 bases of the junction left unmatched. Germline CDR1 SGHNT, CDR2 YYREEE (reference sequence). CDR3 in DNA: TGTGCCAGCAGGGTCGGGACTAGCGGGCCTCAAGAGACCCAGTACTTC. Protein sequence: CASRVGTSGPQETQYF.

Concerning this clonotype: A much bigger clone sits one base away, suggesting this may be a read error. V is TRBV5-4 and J is TRBJ2-7; TRBD2 matches at 10 bases. From germline, CDR1 is SGHNT and CDR2 YYREEE (reference sequence). This CDR3 contains 15 residues. V shed 4 bases and J 9 bases; nucleotides not matched to a gene: 13. CDR3 protein: CASSPQVGLAPLQYF. As DNA, the CDR3 is TGTGCCAGCAGCCCACAGGTGGGACTAGCGCCATTGCAGTACTTC.

This clonotype has more than one count but fewer than ten. The V gene is TRBV27, the J gene TRBJ1-2; TRBD1 aligns across 9 bases. The CDR3 runs 13 residues. Germline V gene lookup returns CDR1 MNHEY and CDR2 SMNVEV (reference sequence). Losses at the gene ends were 3 bases for V and 7 bases for J; bases not matched to a gene: 3. CDR3 sequence (DNA): TGTGCCAGCAGTTTCCGGGACAGGGCTGGCTACACCTTC. Translated, it gives CASSFRDRAGYTF.

The genes are TRBV20-1 and TRBJ2-2; 8 bases map to TRBD2. Germline trimming cut 0 bases from V and 7 bases from J; bases unmatched to any gene: 7. Looked up from germline, CDR1 is DFQATT and CDR2 is SNEGSKA (reference sequence). This CDR3 has 15 residues. CDR3 sequence: CSARDPGGAGGELFF. As DNA, the CDR3 is TGCAGTGCTAGAGATCCGGGGGGGGCTGGCGGGGAGCTGTTTTTT.

This clonotype was found a few times. V usage is TRBV5-1 and J usage is TRBJ1-1; D remains ambiguous. Per the germline V gene, CDR1 is SGHRS and CDR2 is YFSETQ. This CDR3 has 13 residues. V lost 4 bases and J lost 5, with 12 bases in between. CDR3 nucleotides: TGCGCCAGCAGCGTCCGCTTGGGGACTGAAGCTTTCTTT. Encoded protein: CASSVRLGTEAFF.

The gene calls are TRBV20-1 and TRBJ2-1; the match to TRBD1 covers 8 bases. The junction had 13 bases not matched to a gene; V was cut back by 1 base and J by 8 bases. The CDR3 runs to 16 residues. Germline V gene sequence: CDR1 DFQATT, CDR2 SNEGSKA (reference sequence). The CDR3 sequence: CSARGRGQGAPDEQFF. In DNA form, the CDR3 reads TGCAGTGCTAGAGGCAGAGGGCAGGGGGCGCCGGATGAGCAGTTCTTC.